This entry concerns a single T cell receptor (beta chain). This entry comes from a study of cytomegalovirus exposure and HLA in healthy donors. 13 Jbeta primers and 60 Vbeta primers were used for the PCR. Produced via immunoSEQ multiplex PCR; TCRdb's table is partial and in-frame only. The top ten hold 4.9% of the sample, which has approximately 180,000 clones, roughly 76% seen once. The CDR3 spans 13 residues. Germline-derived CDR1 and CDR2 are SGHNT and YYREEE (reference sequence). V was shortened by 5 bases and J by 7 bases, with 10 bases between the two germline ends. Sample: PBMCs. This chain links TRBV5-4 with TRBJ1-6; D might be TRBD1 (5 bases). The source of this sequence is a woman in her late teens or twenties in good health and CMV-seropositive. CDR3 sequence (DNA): TGTGCCAGCAGGTGGGGGGAGAATTCACCCCTCCACTTT. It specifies CASRWGENSPLHF.